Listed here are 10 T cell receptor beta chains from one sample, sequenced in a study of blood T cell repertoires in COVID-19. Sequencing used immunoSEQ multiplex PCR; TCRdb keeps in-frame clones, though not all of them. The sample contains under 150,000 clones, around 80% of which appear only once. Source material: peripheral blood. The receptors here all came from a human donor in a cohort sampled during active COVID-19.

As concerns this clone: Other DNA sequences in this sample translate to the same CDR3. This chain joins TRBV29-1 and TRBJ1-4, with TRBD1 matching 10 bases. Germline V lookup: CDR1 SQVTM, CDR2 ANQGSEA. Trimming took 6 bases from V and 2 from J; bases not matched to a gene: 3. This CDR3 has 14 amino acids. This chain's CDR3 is CSVGQGTTNEKLFF. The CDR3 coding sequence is TGCAGCGTGGGACAGGGGACCACTAATGAAAAACTGTTTTTT.

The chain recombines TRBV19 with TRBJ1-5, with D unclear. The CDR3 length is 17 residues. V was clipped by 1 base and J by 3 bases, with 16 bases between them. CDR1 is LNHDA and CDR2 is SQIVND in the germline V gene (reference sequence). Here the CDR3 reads CASSIGLPKAPNQPQHF. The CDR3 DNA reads TGTGCCAGTAGTATAGGACTTCCTAAGGCCCCCAATCAGCCCCAGCATTTT.

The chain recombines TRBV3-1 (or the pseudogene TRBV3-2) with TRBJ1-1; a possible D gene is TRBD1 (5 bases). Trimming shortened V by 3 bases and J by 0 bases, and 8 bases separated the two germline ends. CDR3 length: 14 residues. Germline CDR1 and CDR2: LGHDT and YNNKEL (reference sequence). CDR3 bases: TGTGCCAGCAGCCAGGGACTTATGAACACTGAAGCTTTCTTT. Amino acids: CASSQGLMNTEAFF.

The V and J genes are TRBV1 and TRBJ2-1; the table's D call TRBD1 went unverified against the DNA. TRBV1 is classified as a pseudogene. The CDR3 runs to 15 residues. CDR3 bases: TGCACCAGCAGCCCCCGGGACAGGGGGTTAAATGAGCAGTTCTTC. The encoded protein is CTSSPRDRGLNEQFF.

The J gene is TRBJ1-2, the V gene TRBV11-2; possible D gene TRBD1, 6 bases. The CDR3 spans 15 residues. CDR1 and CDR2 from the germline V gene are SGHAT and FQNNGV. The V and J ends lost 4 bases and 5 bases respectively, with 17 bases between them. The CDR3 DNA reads TGTGCCAGCAGCTCCCTAGGGGGGGTACTATATGGCTACACCTTC. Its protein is CASSSLGGVLYGYTF.

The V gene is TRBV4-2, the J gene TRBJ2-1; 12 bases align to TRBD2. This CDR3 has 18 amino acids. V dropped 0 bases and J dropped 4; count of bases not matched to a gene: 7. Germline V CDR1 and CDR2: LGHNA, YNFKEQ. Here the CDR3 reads CASSQDPSGGVPYNEQFF. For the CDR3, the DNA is TGTGCCAGCAGCCAAGATCCTAGCGGGGGGGTACCATACAATGAGCAGTTCTTC.

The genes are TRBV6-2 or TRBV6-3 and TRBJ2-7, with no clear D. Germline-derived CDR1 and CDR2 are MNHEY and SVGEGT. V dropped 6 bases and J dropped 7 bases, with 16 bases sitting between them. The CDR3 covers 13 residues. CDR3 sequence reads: CASSLISSREQYF. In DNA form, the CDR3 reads TGTGCCAGCAGCCTCATTTCGTCACGGGAGCAGTACTTC.

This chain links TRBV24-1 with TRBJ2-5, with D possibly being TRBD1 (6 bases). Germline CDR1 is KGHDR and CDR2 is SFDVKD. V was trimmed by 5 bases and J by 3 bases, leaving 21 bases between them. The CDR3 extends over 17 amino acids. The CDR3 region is CATSATGGRGGEETQYF. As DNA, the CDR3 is TGTGCCACCAGTGCCACAGGTGGCAGGGGTGGGGAAGAGACCCAGTACTTC.

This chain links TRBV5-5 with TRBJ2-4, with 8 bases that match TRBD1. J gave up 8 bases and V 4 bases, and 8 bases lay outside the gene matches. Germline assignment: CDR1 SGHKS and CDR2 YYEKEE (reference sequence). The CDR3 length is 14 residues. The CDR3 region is CASSIALTGDIQYF. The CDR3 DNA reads TGTGCCAGCAGCATCGCCCTGACAGGGGACATTCAGTACTTC. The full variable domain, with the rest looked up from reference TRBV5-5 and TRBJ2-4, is DAGVTQSPTHLIKTRGQQVTLRCSPISGHKSVSWYQQVLGQGPQFIFQYYEKEERGRGNFPDRFSARQFPNYSSELNVNALLLGDSALYLCASSIALTGDIQYFGAGTRLSVL.

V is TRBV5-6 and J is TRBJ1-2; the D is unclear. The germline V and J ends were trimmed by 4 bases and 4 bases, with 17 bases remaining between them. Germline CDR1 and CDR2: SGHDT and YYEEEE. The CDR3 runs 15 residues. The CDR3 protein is CASSDRAYGIYGYTF. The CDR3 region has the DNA TGTGCCAGCAGCGATAGGGCGTACGGGATCTATGGCTACACCTTC.